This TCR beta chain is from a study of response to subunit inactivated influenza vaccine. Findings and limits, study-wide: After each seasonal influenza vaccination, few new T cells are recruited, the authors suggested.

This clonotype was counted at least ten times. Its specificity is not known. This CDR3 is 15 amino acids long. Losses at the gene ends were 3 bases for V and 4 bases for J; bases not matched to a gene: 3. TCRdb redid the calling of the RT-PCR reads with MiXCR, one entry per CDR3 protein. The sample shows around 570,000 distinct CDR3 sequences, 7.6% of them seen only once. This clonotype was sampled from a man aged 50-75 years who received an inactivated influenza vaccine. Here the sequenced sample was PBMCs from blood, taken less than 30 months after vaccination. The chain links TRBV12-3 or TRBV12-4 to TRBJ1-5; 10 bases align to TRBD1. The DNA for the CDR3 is TGTGCCAGCAGTTTGGACAGGGGGGGAAATCAGCCCCAGCATTTT. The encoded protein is CASSLDRGGNQPQHF.